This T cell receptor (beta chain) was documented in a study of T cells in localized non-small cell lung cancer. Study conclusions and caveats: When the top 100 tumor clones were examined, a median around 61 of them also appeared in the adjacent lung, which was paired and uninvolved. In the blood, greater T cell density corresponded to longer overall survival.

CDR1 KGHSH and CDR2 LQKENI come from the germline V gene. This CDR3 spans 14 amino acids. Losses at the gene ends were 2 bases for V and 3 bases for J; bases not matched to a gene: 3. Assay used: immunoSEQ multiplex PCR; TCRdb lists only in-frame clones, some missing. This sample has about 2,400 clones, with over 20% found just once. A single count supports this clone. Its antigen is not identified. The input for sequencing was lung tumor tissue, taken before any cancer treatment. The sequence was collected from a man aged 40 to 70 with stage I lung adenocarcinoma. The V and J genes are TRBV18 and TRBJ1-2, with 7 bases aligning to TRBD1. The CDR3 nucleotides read TGTGCCAGCTCACCAACCGGACAGGACTATGGCTACACCTTC. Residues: CASSPTGQDYGYTF.